These 18 T cell receptor beta chains were all obtained from the same sample, sequenced in a study of blood T cell repertoires in COVID-19. Data came from immunoSEQ multiplex PCR; TCRdb stores just in-frame clones and leaves some out. This repertoire shows roughly 140,000 clones, roughly 86% found once; its top ten account for less than 6.5%. Input material: peripheral blood. These receptors were taken from a human donor in a cohort sampled during active COVID-19.

This chain connects TRBV29-1 to TRBJ2-6, with D tentatively TRBD2 (5 bases). The V gene lost 7 bases and the J gene lost 1 base, with 14 bases spanning the gap. The V gene's germline CDR1 is SQVTM and CDR2 ANQGSEA. The CDR3 runs 15 residues. The CDR3 region is CSARLSGSGANVLTF. The CDR3 nucleotides are TGCAGCGCCCGATTGAGCGGTTCTGGGGCCAACGTCCTGACTTTC.

This chain joins TRBV23-1 and TRBJ2-7; perhaps TRBD1 as D (5 bases). TRBV23-1 is an open reading frame, and its role is uncertain. This CDR3 has 15 amino acids. The V gene lost 1 base and the J gene lost 2 bases, with 12 bases spanning the gap. In DNA, the CDR3 is TGCGCCAGCAGTCAATTCCGGACACCTACCTACGAGCAGTACTTC. It is translated as CASSQFRTPTYEQYF.

This chain joins TRBV18 and TRBJ2-4; D possibly corresponds to TRBD1 (5 bases). The CDR3 spans 14 residues. Germline V gene data show CDR1 as KGHSH and CDR2 as LQKENI. V was clipped by 4 bases and J by 11 bases, with 18 bases between them. This chain's CDR3 is CASSLSTDSTVQYF. In nucleotides, the CDR3 is TGTGCCAGCTCACTTTCGACAGACTCGACGGTTCAGTACTTC.

This clone has a single count. This chain connects TRBV24-1 to TRBJ2-7; no definite D call. From germline, CDR1 is KGHDR and CDR2 SFDVKD. The CDR3 runs to 13 residues. Trimming took off 4 bases at V and 3 bases at J, with 9 bases between the two ends. This chain's CDR3 is CATSDAGFYEQYF. The CDR3 DNA follows: TGTGCCACCAGTGACGCAGGATTCTACGAGCAGTACTTC.

The gene calls are TRBV5-1 and TRBJ2-1; 8 bases match TRBD2. Germline CDR1 is SGHRS and CDR2 is YFSETQ. Germline trimming cut 4 bases from V and 9 bases from J; bases unmatched to any gene: 21. This CDR3 region has 18 residues. The CDR3 region has the DNA TGCGCCAGCAGCGATGGAAGATTGGGGACTAGGGGTTTTAGTGAGCAGTTCTTC. This encodes CASSDGRLGTRGFSEQFF.

This chain joins TRBV4-2 and TRBJ2-3, with D maybe TRBD2 (5 bases). The germline V gene encodes CDR1 LGHNA and CDR2 YNFKEQ. Trimming pared 0 bases from V and 4 bases from J, leaving 14 bases between. The CDR3 is 16 amino acids. CDR3 protein: CASSQEVGAFSDTQYF. CDR3 DNA: TGTGCCAGCAGCCAAGAAGTGGGAGCATTTTCAGATACGCAGTATTTT.

The genes are TRBV18 and TRBJ2-3; no clear D. Looked up from germline, CDR1 is KGHSH and CDR2 is LQKENI. V was pared by 3 bases and J by 7 bases, with 11 bases between. This CDR3 has 13 residues. CDR3 sequence (DNA): TGTGCCAGCTCACCCTTTCCGAGGAATACGCAGTATTTT. Its protein is CASSPFPRNTQYF.

The V call is TRBV5-1, the J call TRBJ2-1, with D tentatively TRBD2 (6 bases). The CDR3 extends over 14 amino acids. V dropped 3 bases and J dropped 3 bases, with 10 bases sitting between them. The V gene's germline CDR1 is SGHRS and CDR2 YFSETQ. The CDR3 nucleotides read TGCGCCAGCAGCTCCGGGGGAGACTACAATGAGCAGTTCTTC. It translates to CASSSGGDYNEQFF.

The chain couples TRBV5-1 to TRBJ2-1; TRBD2 matches 12 bases. Looked up from germline, CDR1 is SGHRS and CDR2 is YFSETQ. The CDR3 is 17 amino acids. V was clipped by 0 bases and J by 5 bases; unmatched bases: 6. For the CDR3, the DNA is TGCGCCAGCAGCTTGGATCCCCGGACTAGCGGGGACAATGAGCAGTTCTTC. Protein product: CASSLDPRTSGDNEQFF.

This clone came up a few times. V and J are TRBV14 and TRBJ2-7; D unresolved. The CDR3 runs 12 residues. V shed 4 bases and J shed 2 bases, with 6 bases lying between them. The germline gives CDR1 SGHDN, CDR2 FVKESK. Here the CDR3 reads CASSRAAYEQYF. The CDR3 DNA sequence: TGTGCCAGCAGCCGTGCGGCCTACGAGCAGTACTTC.

The rearrangement links TRBV29-1 to TRBJ2-1, with 8 bases lining up with TRBD2. Trimming took 4 bases from V and 4 from J; bases not matched to a gene: 6. The CDR3 has 14 residues. Germline values: CDR1 SQVTM, CDR2 ANQGSEA. This CDR3 is CSVGELADYNEQFF. CDR3 nucleotide sequence: TGCAGCGTTGGGGAACTAGCGGATTACAATGAGCAGTTCTTC.

The chain employs TRBV6-2 or TRBV6-3 and TRBJ1-1, with D unclear. Germline V gene lookup returns CDR1 MNHEY and CDR2 SVGEGT. V dropped 2 bases and J dropped 1 base, with 5 bases sitting between them. The CDR3 consists of 13 residues. CDR3 loop: CASSYGRNTEAFF. The CDR3 DNA follows: TGTGCCAGCAGTTACGGGCGGAACACTGAAGCTTTCTTT.

The chain recombines TRBV1 with TRBJ1-1; the table's D call, TRBD1, was not checked against the DNA. TRBV1 is flagged as a pseudogene. The CDR3 is made up of 15 amino acids. As DNA, the CDR3 is TGCACCAGCAGCCAAGGGGTACAGGGGTTCACTGAAGCTTTCTTT. It specifies CTSSQGVQGFTEAFF.

The chain employs TRBV5-8 and TRBJ2-7, with D unclear. Germline CDR1 reads SGHTS; CDR2 reads YDEGEE. Deletions cut 1 base from V and 8 bases from J, with 13 bases between. CDR3 size: 13 residues. The CDR3 loop reads CASSLSSSSKQYF. The CDR3 nucleotides are TGTGCCAGCAGCTTGTCGTCCAGTAGCAAGCAGTACTTC. Supplemented by reference TRBV5-8 and TRBJ2-7, the full variable domain reads EAGVTQSPTHLIKTRGQQATLRCSPISGHTSVYWYQQALGLGLQFLLWYDEGEERNRGNFPPRFSGRQFPNYSSELNVNALELEDSALYLCASSLSSSSKQYFGPGTRLTVT.

The CDR3 sequence: CASSARTSGGTDTQYF. CDR3 DNA: TGTGCCAGTAGTGCACGGACTAGCGGGGGGACAGATACGCAGTATTTT. V usage is TRBV19 and J usage is TRBJ2-3, with 14 bases identical to TRBD2. The length of the CDR3 is 16 residues. V lost 5 bases to trimming and J lost 3 bases; unmatched junction nucleotides: 4. Per germline, CDR1 LNHDA and CDR2 SQIVND (reference sequence).

The chain links TRBV4-1 to TRBJ2-1; possibly TRBD2 for D (5 bases). In germline, CDR1 is MGHRA, CDR2 YSYEKL. The CDR3 spans 16 residues. Trimming pared 0 bases from V and 9 bases from J, leaving 18 bases between. Here the CDR3 reads CASSQDLGLAFGEQFF. The CDR3 bases are TGCGCCAGCAGCCAAGATTTAGGGCTAGCATTTGGTGAGCAGTTCTTC.

CDR3 protein: CASSQGDRGVSDTQYF. CDR3 bases: TGTGCCAGCAGCCAAGGGGACAGGGGAGTGTCAGATACGCAGTATTTT. The V call is TRBV3-1 (or the pseudogene TRBV3-2), the J call TRBJ2-3, with 10 bases matching TRBD1. This CDR3 has 16 residues. V lost 1 base and J lost 4; bases outside the gene matches: 5. CDR1 is LGHDT and CDR2 is YNNKEL in the germline V gene (reference sequence).

The chain links TRBV19 to TRBJ2-1, with TRBD2 matching over 11 bases. CDR1 is LNHDA and CDR2 is SQIVND in the germline V gene (reference sequence). With V trimmed by 5 bases and J by 4 bases, 7 bases remained unmatched. CDR3 size: 16 residues. The CDR3 here is CASSGAGLAAYNEQFF. The CDR3 nucleotides read TGTGCCAGTAGTGGTGCGGGACTAGCGGCATACAATGAGCAGTTCTTC.